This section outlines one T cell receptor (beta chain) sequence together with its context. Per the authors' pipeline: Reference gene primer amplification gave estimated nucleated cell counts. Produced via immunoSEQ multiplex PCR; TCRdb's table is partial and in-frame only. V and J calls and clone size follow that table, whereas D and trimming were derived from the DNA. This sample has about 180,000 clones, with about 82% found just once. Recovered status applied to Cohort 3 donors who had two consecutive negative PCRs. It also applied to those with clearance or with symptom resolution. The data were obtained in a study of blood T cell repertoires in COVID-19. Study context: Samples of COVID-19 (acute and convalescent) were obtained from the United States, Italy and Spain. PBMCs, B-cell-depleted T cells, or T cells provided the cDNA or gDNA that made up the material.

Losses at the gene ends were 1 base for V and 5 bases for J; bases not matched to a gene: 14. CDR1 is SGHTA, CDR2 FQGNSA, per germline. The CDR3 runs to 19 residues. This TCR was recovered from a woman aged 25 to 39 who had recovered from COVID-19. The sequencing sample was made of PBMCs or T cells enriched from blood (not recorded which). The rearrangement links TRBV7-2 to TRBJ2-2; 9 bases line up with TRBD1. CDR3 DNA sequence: TGTGCCAGCAGCTTAGGAGGTCGACAGGGGGGAGGCCGTACCGGGGAGCTGTTTTTT. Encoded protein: CASSLGGRQGGGRTGELFF.